The clone carrying this T cell receptor beta chain has a handful of counts. Its target is not known. These data belong to a study of T cell repertoires in cytomegalovirus infection. Overall study results and limits: Within the response measured ex vivo, HLA-C-restricted CMV-specific TCR beta clonotypes were dominant.

With 4 bases removed from V and 8 bases from J, the gap between germline ends came to 17 bases. This CDR3 spans 14 amino acids. CDR1 is SGHDN and CDR2 is FVKESK in the germline V gene. TCRdb fed the reads into MiXCR, producing one record per CDR3 protein. This sample carries 150,000 or so distinct CDR3 sequences, about 6.5% of them seen once, and the ten largest clones take roughly 18%. This chain joins TRBV14 and TRBJ1-2, with D hard to call. The clonotype originates from a human donor in good health (CMV status not recorded). Some clones in this sample may be carry-over from other donors' samples. What was sequenced was PBMCs. In nucleotides, the CDR3 is TGTGCCAGCAGCCTAGATCCCAGGCCCTCCGGCTACACCTTC. Amino acid sequence: CASSLDPRPSGYTF.